This T cell receptor beta chain emerged from a study of identical twins. Overall study results and limits: Because invariant MAIT and iNKT cells could be present, zero-insertion analyses could be partly confounded. While abundant cord blood beta clonotypes carried fewer insertions, memory repertoires showed no such pattern.

A universal primer site arose from template switching, and cDNA bore unique molecular identifiers. TCRdb passed the 5' RACE reads through MiXCR, listing each CDR3 protein once. The table includes around 1.7 million distinct CDR3 sequences, around 29% detected once. Comments on this clonotype: Its antigen is not known.

J gave up 3 bases and V 7 bases, and 5 bases lay outside the gene matches. Germline values: CDR1 SQVTM, CDR2 ANQGSEA. The length of the CDR3 is 12 residues. Sequencing input: cord blood. The chain recombines TRBV29-1 with TRBJ1-2, with 7 bases aligning to TRBD1. This TCR was sampled from a newborn girl in good health. In DNA, the CDR3 is TGCAGCGCCAACAGGGGATACTATGGCTACACCTTC. Translation: CSANRGYYGYTF.